The next 27 T cell receptor beta chains were all read from a single sample in a study of OX40 agonist ivuxolimab in advanced cancers. Libraries were prepared by immunoSEQ multiplex PCR; TCRdb keeps only in-frame clonotypes and omits some of them. The sample lists 60,000 to 70,000 clones, about 90% occurring once. Sequencing was performed on CD4+ or CD8+ T cells sorted from blood, taken in a trial of the OX40 agonist ivuxolimab. Source of these receptors: an adult with an advanced solid tumor such as melanoma, head and neck, liver or kidney cancer.

The rearrangement joins TRBV7-2 to TRBJ1-1; a possible D gene is TRBD1 (6 bases). Germline CDR1 is SGHTA and CDR2 is FQGNSA. CDR3 length: 15 residues. V was shortened by 1 base and J by 4 bases, with 13 bases between the two germline ends. The CDR3 coding sequence is TGTGCCAGCAGCTTAGAAGGTACAGGGTTCACTGAAGCTTTCTTT. Protein sequence: CASSLEGTGFTEAFF.

This rearrangement joins TRBV6-5 to TRBJ2-1; D gene uncertain. The germline CDR1 and CDR2 sequences are MNHEY and SVGAGI. V was shortened by 0 bases and J by 2 bases, with 8 bases between the two germline ends. CDR3 size: 15 residues. The CDR3 reads CASSYSYQPYNEQFF. The CDR3, as DNA: TGTGCCAGCAGTTACTCTTACCAGCCCTACAATGAGCAGTTCTTC.

The chain couples TRBV9 to TRBJ2-7; possibly TRBD2 for D (6 bases). The CDR3 length is 13 residues. Germline CDR1 reads SGDLS; CDR2 reads YYNGEE. V was pared by 3 bases and J by 7 bases, with 14 bases between. In DNA form, the CDR3 reads TGTGCCAGCAGCGGACATCCGGGGAGGGAGCAGTACTTC. Its protein is CASSGHPGREQYF. The variable domain in full, with the rest retrieved from reference TRBV9 and TRBJ2-7, is DSGVTQTPKHLITATGQRVTLRCSPRSGDLSVYWYQQSLDQGLQFLIQYYNGEERAKGNILERFSAQQFPDLHSELNLSSLELGDSALYFCASSGHPGREQYFGPGTRLTVT.

The J gene is TRBJ2-7, the V gene TRBV9; 7 bases are a match to TRBD1. V trimming: 0 bases; J trimming: 0 bases; junction bases outside the gene matches: 3. This CDR3 is built from 15 residues. Germline lookup yields CDR1 SGDLS and CDR2 YYNGEE. DNA for the CDR3: TGTGCCAGCAGCGTAGGGGACAGCAACTCCTACGAGCAGTACTTC. The encoded protein is CASSVGDSNSYEQYF.

This clone was recorded a few times. The chain employs TRBV27 and TRBJ2-2; D unclear. V was cut by 3 bases and J by 2 bases, with 7 bases left in between. The CDR3 sequence is 14 residues long. CDR1 MNHEY and CDR2 SMNVEV come from the germline V gene (reference sequence). The CDR3, as DNA: TGTGCCAGCAGTTTTGACGTAAACACCGGGGAGCTGTTTTTT. The encoded protein is CASSFDVNTGELFF.

The chain combines TRBV2 with TRBJ2-2; D is possibly TRBD1 (5 bases). The CDR3 covers 15 residues. Germline V gene sequence: CDR1 SNHLY, CDR2 FYNNEI. Trimming took 5 bases from V and 4 from J, leaving 14 bases between them. The CDR3 DNA is TGTGCCAGCAGTTCCGACAGTCCCCGCACCGGGGAGCTGTTTTTT. It is translated as CASSSDSPRTGELFF.

This chain connects TRBV10-3 to TRBJ1-2; 9 nucleotides agree with TRBD1. V gave up 8 bases and J gave up 4 bases; unmatched junction bases: 5. CDR3 length equals 13 residues. The germline gives CDR1 ENHRY, CDR2 SYGVKD. This CDR3 is CAISGTGSYGYTF. The DNA of the CDR3 is TGTGCCATCTCCGGGACAGGGAGCTATGGCTACACCTTC.

The chain is built from TRBV7-9 and TRBJ2-7; no firm D call. V shed 7 bases and J shed 3 bases, with 19 bases lying between them. Per the germline V gene, CDR1 is SEHNR and CDR2 is FQNEAQ (reference sequence). There are 15 residues in the CDR3. The CDR3 coding sequence is TGTGCCAGCAATGGGGTGGGCAGGACGATCTACGAGCAGTACTTC. Translation: CASNGVGRTIYEQYF.

The chain combines TRBV4-1 with TRBJ2-7; TRBD1 matches 8 bases. This CDR3 is built from 15 residues. Germline CDR1 and CDR2: MGHRA and YSYEKL. Trimming took 0 bases from V and 7 from J; bases not matched to a gene: 8. The CDR3 reads CASSQEFQGAREQYF. The CDR3 DNA follows: TGCGCCAGCAGCCAAGAATTCCAGGGGGCGCGGGAGCAGTACTTC.

Only a few counts were recorded for this clone. The J gene is TRBJ2-2, the V gene TRBV21-1; the table gives TRBD1 as D, unverified against the DNA. TRBV21-1 corresponds to a pseudogene. There are 16 residues in the CDR3. For the CDR3, the DNA is TGTGCCAGCAGCAAAGGACGGCCAGGGAACACCGGGGAGCTGTTTTTT. It specifies CASSKGRPGNTGELFF.

The V and J genes are TRBV14 and TRBJ1-1, with 7 bases aligning to TRBD1. V lost 4 bases and J lost 4; bases outside the gene matches: 9. The germline CDR1 and CDR2 sequences are SGHDN and FVKESK. This CDR3 is 15 amino acids long. The CDR3 reads CASSPRQGGGTEAFF. Written as DNA, the CDR3 is TGTGCCAGCAGCCCCCGACAGGGAGGGGGCACTGAAGCTTTCTTT.

This clone was seen a handful of times. The chain has TRBV27 and TRBJ1-2; 7 nucleotides agree with TRBD1. Per the germline V gene, CDR1 is MNHEY and CDR2 is SMNVEV (reference sequence). The junction had 12 bases not matched to a gene; V was cut back by 8 bases and J by 6 bases. The CDR3 has 14 amino acids. CDR3 residues: CASGRQGFQDGYTF. The CDR3 DNA reads as TGTGCCAGCGGGAGACAGGGTTTTCAGGATGGCTACACCTTC.

The chain links TRBV28 to TRBJ1-1, with unresolved D. The CDR3 contains 18 residues. In germline, CDR1 is MDHEN, CDR2 SYDVKM. V was pared by 7 bases and J by 0 bases, with 24 bases between. CDR3 nucleotides: TGTGCCAGCATGGGCCAGGCACCGACATGGAACATGAACACTGAAGCTTTCTTT. This sequence encodes CASMGQAPTWNMNTEAFF.

The chain links TRBV27 to TRBJ1-5; the D gene is possibly TRBD1 (5 bases). This CDR3 has 14 residues. The V and J ends lost 6 bases and 6 bases respectively, with 15 bases between them. Germline-derived CDR1 and CDR2 are MNHEY and SMNVEV (reference sequence). The CDR3 here is CASSSTGPAQPQHF. In DNA form, the CDR3 reads TGTGCCAGCAGCTCCACAGGACCCGCTCAGCCCCAGCATTTT.

The chain joins TRBV7-2 to TRBJ1-2; D unclear. Trimming removed 1 base at V and 8 bases at J, with 8 bases between. CDR1 and CDR2 (germline): SGHTA, FQGNSA. The CDR3 runs to 12 residues. The CDR3 sequence: CASSLGWRGYTF. The CDR3 coding sequence is TGTGCCAGCAGCTTAGGGTGGCGAGGCTACACCTTC.

The chain carries TRBV29-1 and TRBJ2-1; 8 nucleotides line up with TRBD2. Looked up from germline, CDR1 is SQVTM and CDR2 is ANQGSEA. The trim removed 3 bases at V and 1 base at J, leaving 2 bases unmatched. The CDR3 spans 14 residues. CDR3 region: CSVDSGSSYNEQFF. The CDR3 nucleotides read TGCAGCGTTGACAGCGGGAGTTCCTACAATGAGCAGTTCTTC.

This chain connects TRBV7-9 to TRBJ2-6; D is uncertain. Trimming took 0 bases from V and 0 from J, leaving 6 bases between them. Looked up from germline, CDR1 is SEHNR and CDR2 is FQNEAQ (reference sequence). The CDR3 totals 16 residues. CDR3 region: CASSLAVSSGANVLTF. CDR3 DNA: TGTGCCAGCAGCTTAGCAGTAAGCTCTGGGGCCAACGTCCTGACTTTC. The whole variable domain, filled in from reference TRBV7-9 and TRBJ2-6, reads DTGVSQNPRHKITKRGQNVTFRCDPISEHNRLYWYRQTLGQGPEFLTYFQNEAQLEKSRLLSDRFSAERPKGSFSTLEIQRTEQGDSAMYLCASSLAVSSGANVLTFGAGSRLTVL.

The chain links TRBV4-3 to TRBJ1-4; 9 bases match TRBD1. The CDR3 consists of 15 residues. V was pared by 4 bases and J by 10 bases, with 10 bases of the junction left unmatched. CDR1 LGHNA and CDR2 YSLEER come from the germline V gene. The CDR3 protein is CASSRDRDGVGKLFF. DNA for the CDR3: TGCGCCAGCAGCCGGGACAGGGACGGTGTTGGAAAACTGTTTTTT.

The table lists this clone with a few counts. The chain joins TRBV7-2 to TRBJ1-5, with D unclear. The CDR3 runs to 10 residues. V was pared by 5 bases and J by 10 bases, with 6 bases between. Germline values: CDR1 SGHTA, CDR2 FQGNSA. In nucleotides, the CDR3 is TGTGCCAGCAGCCCCAATCCCCAGCATTTT. This sequence encodes CASSPNPQHF.

The genes are TRBV28 and TRBJ2-5, with a possible D match to TRBD1 (6 bases). Trimming stripped 6 bases from V and 5 bases from J, with 13 bases between. The CDR3 has 13 residues. Germline CDR1 and CDR2: MDHEN and SYDVKM. The CDR3 DNA reads TGTGCCAGCAGACAGGGTAGGCGGGAGACCCAGTACTTC. Protein product: CASRQGRRETQYF. The full variable domain, in which reference TRBV28 and TRBJ2-5 provide the parts outside the CDR3, is DVKVTQSSRYLVKRTGEKVFLECVQDMDHENMFWYRQDPGLGLRLIYFSYDVKMKEKGDIPEGYSVSREKKERFSLILESASTNQTSMYLCASRQGRRETQYFGPGTRLLVL.

This clone has just one count. J is TRBJ2-3 and V is TRBV6-6; D is possibly TRBD2 (7 bases). The V end was cut by 5 bases, the J end by 5 bases, with 17 bases between. The CDR3 is 15 amino acids. Per germline, CDR1 MNHNY and CDR2 SVGAGI (reference sequence). CDR3 sequence reads: CASSRGARVGDTQYF. CDR3 nucleotide sequence: TGTGCCAGCAGTCGGGGGGCGCGGGTGGGAGATACGCAGTATTTT.

The genes are TRBV30 and TRBJ2-1, with a tentative D call TRBD1 (5 bases). The V end was cut by 5 bases, the J end by 0 bases, with 14 bases between. This CDR3 is 15 amino acids long. CDR1 and CDR2 from the germline V gene are GTSNPN and SVGIG (reference sequence). CDR3 amino acids: CAWALGASSYNEQFF. CDR3 DNA sequence: TGTGCCTGGGCCCTAGGGGCTAGCTCCTACAATGAGCAGTTCTTC.

The genes are TRBV2 and TRBJ2-3; D not resolved. The V end was cut by 4 bases, the J end by 2 bases, with 7 bases between. Per germline, CDR1 SNHLY and CDR2 FYNNEI. This CDR3 contains 13 residues. The CDR3 DNA follows: TGTGCCAGCAGTGGGGAAACCACAGATACGCAGTATTTT. Its translation: CASSGETTDTQYF.

This sequence joins TRBV6-6 and TRBJ1-1, with D unclear. CDR1 MNHNY and CDR2 SVGAGI come from the germline V gene (reference sequence). There are 14 residues in the CDR3. Trimming took off 2 bases at V and 5 bases at J, with 12 bases between the two ends. CDR3 amino acids: CASSYEGARTEAFF. DNA of the CDR3: TGTGCCAGCAGTTACGAGGGAGCGCGGACTGAAGCTTTCTTT.

This clone showed up just once. The chain links TRBV2 to TRBJ1-2; 10 nucleotides match TRBD1. After removal of 5 bases from V and 6 bases from J, the junction contained 9 bases not matched to a gene. Germline CDR1 reads SNHLY; CDR2 reads FYNNEI. The CDR3 length is 15 residues. The CDR3 coding sequence is TGTGCCAGCAGTTCAACAAGGACAGGGGGAAATGGCTACACCTTC. This translates into CASSSTRTGGNGYTF.

The gene calls are TRBV7-2 and TRBJ2-5; tentative D call: TRBD1 (6 bases). Trimming stripped 2 bases from V and 1 base from J, with 14 bases between. The CDR3 loop spans 16 amino acids. Per the germline V gene, CDR1 is SGHTA and CDR2 is FQGNSA. This CDR3 is CASSLRQDRPQETQYF. The CDR3, as DNA: TGTGCCAGCAGCTTACGACAGGACCGGCCCCAAGAGACCCAGTACTTC.

Here the CDR3 DNA reads TGTGCCAGCAGTGTAGGTCAGCCCCAGCATTTT. Translating gives CASSVGQPQHF. The J gene is TRBJ1-5, the V gene TRBV6-1, with unresolved D. This CDR3 is built from 11 residues. V was pared by 4 bases and J by 6 bases, with 4 bases between. Germline lookup yields CDR1 MNHNS and CDR2 SASEGT.